These 10 T cell receptor beta chains share one sample of origin, sequenced in a study of OX40 agonist ivuxolimab in advanced cancers. Repertoires were generated with immunoSEQ multiplex PCR, while TCRdb's copy carries only in-frame clones and drops some. The data contain around 67,000 clones, roughly 87% of them singletons. This specimen consisted of CD4+ or CD8+ T cells sorted from blood, obtained in a trial of the OX40 agonist ivuxolimab. Source of these receptors: an adult with an advanced solid tumor such as melanoma, head and neck, liver or kidney cancer.

This chain's CDR3 is CASSRRGPYEQYF. The DNA of the CDR3 is TGTGCCAGCAGTAGGCGGGGGCCCTACGAGCAGTACTTC. The chain uses TRBV6-5 and TRBJ2-7, with D maybe TRBD2 (7 bases). Germline V gives CDR1 MNHEY, CDR2 SVGAGI. Trimming cost V 5 bases and J 2 bases, with 10 bases left between them. The CDR3 totals 13 residues.

The chain recombines TRBV7-2 with TRBJ1-4; maybe TRBD1 (6 bases). The CDR3 is made up of 14 amino acids. V lost 3 bases, J lost 8 bases, and 13 bases lay in between. Germline CDR1 SGHTA, CDR2 FQGNSA. CDR3 sequence reads: CASSLAGVGEKLFF. CDR3 in DNA: TGTGCCAGCAGCTTGGCAGGGGTTGGAGAAAAACTGTTTTTT.

CDR3 bases: TGTGCCAGTAGTATAGGGACAATTGGGAGGGGGGAGCAGTTCTTC. Its protein is CASSIGTIGRGEQFF. The V gene is TRBV19, the J gene TRBJ2-1, with a tentative D call TRBD2 (7 bases). The CDR3 consists of 15 residues. V lost 1 base, J lost 10 bases, and 17 bases lay in between. CDR1 LNHDA and CDR2 SQIVND come from the germline V gene (reference sequence).

J is TRBJ1-6 and V is TRBV25-1; 7 positions match TRBD1. CDR3 length: 15 amino acids. Germline values: CDR1 MGHDK, CDR2 SYGVNS. V was clipped by 4 bases and J by 4 bases; unmatched bases: 4. Here the CDR3 reads CASSGSTGYNSPLHF. The CDR3 nucleotides read TGTGCCAGCAGTGGTTCGACAGGGTATAATTCACCCCTCCACTTT.

The chain has TRBV29-1 and TRBJ2-7; 7 bases agree with TRBD2. The V gene's germline CDR1 is SQVTM and CDR2 ANQGSEA. The CDR3 covers 12 residues. V gave up 7 bases and J gave up 5 bases; unmatched junction bases: 8. CDR3 sequence (DNA): TGCAGCGCGCTTCAGGGAGGGGACGAGCAGTACTTC. Protein product: CSALQGGDEQYF.

About this clone itself: Other DNA sequences in this sample translate to the same CDR3. This sequence joins TRBV11-3 and TRBJ2-3; tentatively, D is TRBD2 (5 bases). Germline V gene lookup returns CDR1 SGHNT and CDR2 YENEEA. With 1 base removed from V and 3 bases from J, the gap between germline ends came to 8 bases. CDR3 length: 14 residues. CDR3 bases: TGTGCCAGCAGCTTAGGTGGGAGTACAGATACGCAGTATTTT. It is translated as CASSLGGSTDTQYF. Based on the CDR3 plus reference TRBV11-3 and TRBJ2-3, the full variable domain is EAGVVQSPRYKIIEKKQPVAFWCNPISGHNTLYWYLQNLGQGPELLIRYENEEAVDDSQLPKDRFSAERLKGVDSTLKIQPAELGDSAVYLCASSLGGSTDTQYFGPGTRLTVL.

The rearrangement joins TRBV6-6 to TRBJ2-1; 8 bases agree with TRBD2. Germline V gene data show CDR1 as MNHNY and CDR2 as SVGAGI (reference sequence). V gave up 2 bases and J gave up 9 bases; unmatched junction bases: 6. CDR3 length equals 14 residues. CDR3 sequence: CASSYTGLVREQFF. The CDR3 DNA follows: TGTGCCAGCAGTTACACGGGACTAGTTCGTGAGCAGTTCTTC.

The gene calls are TRBV19 and TRBJ2-7; maybe TRBD2 (6 bases). The germline CDR1 and CDR2 sequences are LNHDA and SQIVND (reference sequence). V lost 5 bases, J lost 0 bases, and 14 bases lay in between. The CDR3 loop spans 15 amino acids. CDR3 residues: CASSPRGWGSYEQYF. In nucleotides, the CDR3 is TGTGCCAGTAGTCCCCGGGGGTGGGGCTCCTACGAGCAGTACTTC.

This rearrangement joins TRBV6-6 to TRBJ2-1; D is possibly TRBD1 (7 bases). The V end lost 6 bases, the J end lost 1 base, and 16 bases lay between the germline ends. CDR1 is MNHNY and CDR2 is SVGAGI in the germline V gene (reference sequence). The CDR3 length is 16 residues. The CDR3: CASSPEQGRSYNEQFF. CDR3 DNA: TGTGCCAGCAGCCCCGAACAGGGGAGGTCCTACAATGAGCAGTTCTTC.

This clone was observed once. The chain carries TRBV5-6 and TRBJ1-1; D not resolved. Germline CDR1 and CDR2: SGHDT and YYEEEE. The CDR3 sequence is 15 residues long. V lost 0 bases to trimming and J lost 5 bases, with 14 bases between them. Here the CDR3 DNA reads TGTGCCAGCAGCTTGGGACACTTACTTGCGACTGAAGCTTTCTTT. Residues: CASSLGHLLATEAFF.